A single sample is the source of the 31 T cell receptor beta chains below, sequenced in a study of human T cells and chemical hapten exposure. Time point described: pre-sensitization, week 0. Treatment given: therapeutic diphenylcyclopropenone sensitization with weekly scalp DPC. MiXCR was run by TCRdb on the RACE reads, yielding one entry per CDR3 protein. The sample lists about 80,000 distinct CDR3 sequences; 14% were seen once. Sequencing was performed on whole blood, taken in connection with sensitization to the hapten diphenylcyclopropenone (DPC). The source is a woman aged 45-65 years with alopecia areata. Some clones in this sample may be carry-over from other donors' samples.

This chain connects TRBV5-1 to TRBJ1-5; D gene unclear. CDR1 is SGHRS and CDR2 is YFSETQ in the germline V gene. This CDR3 has 14 amino acids. V lost 4 bases and J 1 base, leaving 9 bases between the germline ends. For the CDR3, the DNA is TGCGCCAGCAGCCTCGAAGGCAGCAATCAGCCCCAGCATTTT. Its translation is CASSLEGSNQPQHF. The whole variable domain, remainder taken from reference TRBV5-1 and TRBJ1-5, is KAGVTQTPRYLIKTRGQQVTLSCSPISGHRSVSWYQQTPGQGLQFLFEYFSETQRNKGNFPGRFSGRQFSNSRSEMNVSTLELGDSALYLCASSLEGSNQPQHFGDGTRLSIL.

This clonotype was recorded a few times. The chain links TRBV11-1 to TRBJ2-1; 8 nucleotides line up with TRBD2. The J segment lost 2 bases and the V segment lost 5 bases, leaving 5 bases of the junction unmatched. In germline, CDR1 is SGHAT, CDR2 FQDESV (reference sequence). This CDR3 is built from 15 residues. The CDR3 nucleotides read TGTGCCAGCAGCAGGAGCGGGAGCACCTACAATGAGCAGTTCTTC. This gives the protein CASSRSGSTYNEQFF.

V gene TRBV18 combines with J gene TRBJ2-1; perhaps D is TRBD1 or TRBD2 (5 bases each). V shed 4 bases and J shed 4 bases, with 11 bases lying between them. CDR1 is KGHSH and CDR2 is LQKENI in the germline V gene. The CDR3 totals 14 residues. The CDR3, as DNA: TGTGCCAGCTCACAGCCGGGACGGTACAATGAGCAGTTCTTC. Its protein is CASSQPGRYNEQFF.

The sample holds a few counts of this clonotype. This sequence joins TRBV5-1 and TRBJ2-3, with no clear D. This CDR3 region has 16 residues. V lost 0 bases and J 9 bases, leaving 20 bases between the germline ends. Per the germline V gene, CDR1 is SGHRS and CDR2 is YFSETQ. The chain's CDR3 is CASSLGTGLTSGTQYF. CDR3 in DNA: TGCGCCAGCAGCTTGGGCACCGGCCTTACCTCAGGCACGCAGTATTTT.

This clonotype was counted only a few times. This chain uses TRBV18 with TRBJ2-7; D unclear. Between the trimmed V and J ends, which lost 0 bases and 0 bases, there was a span of 6 bases. Looked up from germline, CDR1 is KGHSH and CDR2 is LQKENI. CDR3 length: 14 amino acids. CDR3 sequence (DNA): TGTGCCAGCTCACCACCGAAGGACTCCTACGAGCAGTACTTC. Its translation is CASSPPKDSYEQYF.

The V call is TRBV11-2, the J call TRBJ1-6; D unclear. This CDR3 region has 12 residues. The germline V and J ends were trimmed by 1 base and 13 bases, with 8 bases remaining between them. Germline lookup yields CDR1 SGHAT and CDR2 FQNNGV. The DNA of the CDR3 is TGTGCCAGCAGCTTAGCTGGTGGGCCCCTCCACTTT. Its protein product is CASSLAGGPLHF.

The chain uses TRBV5-5 and TRBJ1-2, with D hard to call. CDR1 SGHKS and CDR2 YYEKEE come from the germline V gene (reference sequence). The length of the CDR3 is 13 residues. Trimming shortened V by 0 bases and J by 4 bases, and 7 bases separated the two germline ends. As DNA, the CDR3 is TGTGCCAGCAGCTTGGTGCAAGGCTATGGCTACACCTTC. Its protein product is CASSLVQGYGYTF.

This clonotype came up a few times. The gene calls are TRBV29-1 and TRBJ1-1, with 7 bases lining up with TRBD1. The V gene end was trimmed by 8 bases and the J gene end by 4 bases; junction bases not matched to a gene: 16. CDR1 is SQVTM, CDR2 ANQGSEA, per germline. The CDR3 runs 15 residues. The CDR3 DNA follows: TGCAGCACTGTCGGGACAGTTTACACCGCCACTGAAGCTTTCTTT. It encodes CSTVGTVYTATEAFF.

This clonotype was counted only a few times. V and J are TRBV11-2 and TRBJ1-6; no reliable D call. The V gene lost 6 bases and the J gene lost 4 bases, with 13 bases spanning the gap. The CDR3 is 15 amino acids. Germline values: CDR1 SGHAT, CDR2 FQNNGV. CDR3 DNA sequence: TGTGCCAGCAGTACCTTGGACGGATATAATTCACCCCTCCACTTT. This translates into CASSTLDGYNSPLHF.

This clonotype turned up a few times. This chain joins TRBV27 and TRBJ1-2; no reliable D call. Trimming took 3 bases from V and 0 from J, leaving 17 bases between them. The CDR3 is made up of 17 amino acids. CDR1 MNHEY and CDR2 SMNVEV come from the germline V gene (reference sequence). Here the CDR3 DNA reads TGTGCCAGCAGTTTTGCGGAAACTATCCGATCTAACTATGGCTACACCTTC. Translation: CASSFAETIRSNYGYTF.

The chain links TRBV10-3 to TRBJ2-7; D gene unclear. Germline lookup yields CDR1 ENHRY and CDR2 SYGVKD. Trimming shortened V by 0 bases and J by 4 bases, and 4 bases separated the two germline ends. The CDR3 sequence is 12 residues long. The CDR3 reads CAISESLYEQYF. Written as DNA, the CDR3 is TGTGCCATCAGTGAGTCGCTGTACGAGCAGTACTTC.

The chain links TRBV4-3 to TRBJ2-3; TRBD1 agrees at 11 bases. CDR1 LGHNA and CDR2 YSLEER come from the germline V gene. V lost 1 base, J lost 5 bases, and 5 bases stayed unmatched. There are 16 residues in the CDR3. The CDR3 loop is CASSQGGQGAGDTQYF. The CDR3 nucleotides read TGCGCCAGCAGCCAAGGTGGACAGGGGGCTGGAGATACGCAGTATTTT.

This clonotype has more than one count but fewer than ten. The chain uses TRBV20-1 and TRBJ2-7; 10 positions agree with TRBD2. The germline V gene encodes CDR1 DFQATT and CDR2 SNEGSKA (reference sequence). The length of the CDR3 is 16 residues. J was trimmed by 4 bases and V by 3 bases; bases with no gene match: 12. This CDR3 reads CSASPSGSSRAYEQYF. As DNA, the CDR3 is TGCAGTGCTAGTCCTAGCGGGAGTTCCCGCGCTTACGAGCAGTACTTC.

This clonotype was seen more than once but under ten times. The chain recombines TRBV29-1 with TRBJ2-1; 8 bases match TRBD2. The V segment lost 3 bases and the J segment 2 bases; nucleotides outside the gene matches: 9. CDR1 and CDR2 (germline): SQVTM, ANQGSEA. The CDR3 consists of 16 residues. Here the CDR3 DNA reads TGCAGCGTTGAGGGTGGACTAGCCGAGCCCTACAATGAGCAGTTCTTC. Its translation: CSVEGGLAEPYNEQFF.

The chain has TRBV4-3 and TRBJ2-1; 7 nucleotides align to TRBD2. The CDR3 length is 16 residues. Germline CDR1 reads LGHNA; CDR2 reads YSLEER. The V gene end was trimmed by 3 bases and the J gene end by 2 bases; junction bases not matched to a gene: 7. The CDR3, as DNA: TGCGCCAGCAGCCAGACTAGCAGGTGGACCTACAATGAGCAGTTCTTC. Residues: CASSQTSRWTYNEQFF.

This chain uses TRBV20-1 with TRBJ1-1; TRBD1 aligns across 11 bases. The junction had 5 bases not matched to a gene; V was cut back by 5 bases and J by 3 bases. The germline gives CDR1 DFQATT, CDR2 SNEGSKA (reference sequence). The CDR3 totals 14 residues. The CDR3 DNA reads TGCAGTGCTTTATCGGACAGGGGGCACACTGAAGCTTTCTTT. This sequence encodes CSALSDRGHTEAFF.

The table lists this clonotype with many counts. J is TRBJ1-4 and V is TRBV20-1; D uncertain. V was trimmed by 0 bases and J by 4 bases, leaving 9 bases between them. The CDR3 sequence is 14 residues long. Germline CDR1 DFQATT, CDR2 SNEGSKA (reference sequence). CDR3 nucleotides: TGCAGTGCTAGAGATATGTGGAATAATGAAAAACTGTTTTTT. Translated, it gives CSARDMWNNEKLFF.

The V call is TRBV19, the J call TRBJ2-6; no firm D call. This CDR3 has 15 amino acids. Germline V gives CDR1 LNHDA, CDR2 SQIVND (reference sequence). The V end lost 3 bases, the J end lost 1 base, and 7 bases lay between the germline ends. The CDR3 protein is CASSMWISGANVLTF. CDR3 coding DNA: TGTGCCAGTAGTATGTGGATATCTGGGGCCAACGTCCTGACTTTC.

V and J are TRBV7-2 and TRBJ2-3, with 11 bases that match TRBD2. The CDR3 is 16 amino acids. V dropped 5 bases and J dropped 1; count of bases not matched to a gene: 5. Germline V gene data show CDR1 as SGHTA and CDR2 as FQGNSA. The CDR3 DNA is TGTGCCAGCAGCCCCAGTAGCGGGAGGGGCACAGATACGCAGTATTTT. It specifies CASSPSSGRGTDTQYF.

This clonotype was seen at least ten times. The chain joins TRBV2 to TRBJ1-2; the match to TRBD1 covers 8 bases. Germline values: CDR1 SNHLY, CDR2 FYNNEI. Unmatched junction bases numbered 7, after V lost 8 bases and J lost 5 bases. The CDR3 runs to 13 residues. CDR3 protein: CASVDRVQYGYTF. As DNA, the CDR3 is TGTGCCAGCGTGGACAGGGTACAGTATGGCTACACCTTC. Full variable domain (outside the CDR3, taken from reference TRBV2 and TRBJ1-2): EPEVTQTPSHQVTQMGQEVILRCVPISNHLYFYWYRQILGQKVEFLVSFYNNEISEKSEIFDDQFSVERPDGSNFTLKIRSTKLEDSAMYFCASVDRVQYGYTFGSGTRLTVV.

In this sample, this clonotype turned up many times. The rearrangement joins TRBV27 to TRBJ2-6, with D perhaps TRBD1 (6 bases). The germline V gene encodes CDR1 MNHEY and CDR2 SMNVEV (reference sequence). The CDR3 runs to 17 residues. The V and J ends lost 6 bases and 0 bases respectively, with 15 bases between them. CDR3: CASRPRTASSGANVLTF. In DNA, the CDR3 is TGTGCCAGCAGACCACGGACAGCTAGCTCTGGGGCCAACGTCCTGACTTTC.

This clonotype was seen a single time. V usage is TRBV20-1 and J usage is TRBJ1-4; the D is unclear. Germline V gene data show CDR1 as DFQATT and CDR2 as SNEGSKA (reference sequence). Trimming cost V 1 base and J 6 bases, with 6 bases left between them. The CDR3 consists of 12 residues. Here the CDR3 DNA reads TGCAGTGCTAGAGTCGGGGATGAAAAACTGTTTTTT. This gives the protein CSARVGDEKLFF.

This clonotype was recorded a few times. V gene TRBV28 combines with J gene TRBJ1-5, with D possibly TRBD1 on 5 matching bases. Germline V gives CDR1 MDHEN, CDR2 SYDVKM. The CDR3 is 14 residues long. Trimming took off 6 bases at V and 4 bases at J, with 13 bases between the two ends. CDR3 DNA: TGTGCCAGCAGGAAACCGGGACCTAATCAGCCCCAGCATTTT. Translation: CASRKPGPNQPQHF.

This clonotype occurred a few times. The V gene is TRBV28, the J gene TRBJ1-3, with 7 bases matching TRBD1. This CDR3 comprises 14 residues. Germline CDR1 MDHEN, CDR2 SYDVKM. Trimming cost V 6 bases and J 4 bases; bases outside gene matches: 6. Here the CDR3 reads CASRETGRGNTIYF. The CDR3 DNA reads TGTGCCAGCAGGGAGACAGGGCGAGGAAACACCATATATTTT.

The CDR3 sequence is CASSDSLVLNTEAFF. CDR3 DNA sequence: TGTGCCAGCAGTGACTCGCTGGTACTGAACACTGAAGCTTTCTTT. The chain joins TRBV2 to TRBJ1-1; D is undetermined. The V gene's germline CDR1 is SNHLY and CDR2 FYNNEI. The CDR3 is 15 amino acids. Trimming shortened V by 3 bases and J by 0 bases, and 11 bases separated the two germline ends.

The chain couples TRBV21-1 to TRBJ2-1; the table's D call, TRBD1, has no DNA check behind it. TRBV21-1 is given as a pseudogene. There are 15 residues in the CDR3. CDR3 DNA sequence: TGTGCCAGCAGCAAATACCGGGACAGGTTTTATGAGCAGTTCTTC. Encoded protein: CASSKYRDRFYEQFF.

This clonotype was observed a handful of times. The V and J genes are TRBV12-3 or TRBV12-4 and TRBJ2-7; 15 bases align to TRBD2. The J segment lost 12 bases and the V segment lost 5 bases, leaving 11 bases of the junction unmatched. The CDR3 totals 15 residues. CDR3 DNA sequence: TGTGCCAGCAGTCCGGGACTAGCGGGAGGTGCCAGCCGGTACTTC. Translating it yields CASSPGLAGGASRYF.

The chain recombines TRBV29-1 with TRBJ2-1; a possible D gene is TRBD2 (6 bases). This CDR3 is built from 14 residues. Germline-derived CDR1 and CDR2 are SQVTM and ANQGSEA. V lost 6 bases and J lost 11, with 23 bases in between. The CDR3 loop is CSVSAGKEGVKQFF. CDR3 in DNA: TGCAGCGTATCCGCGGGGAAGGAGGGTGTGAAGCAGTTCTTC.

The chain uses TRBV6-2 or TRBV6-3 and TRBJ2-5, with TRBD2 matching over 13 bases. Germline V CDR1 and CDR2: MNHEY, SVGEGT. The junction had 3 bases not matched to a gene; V was cut back by 6 bases and J by 2 bases. This CDR3 is 15 amino acids long. The CDR3 reads CASSTLAGGQETQYF. Here the CDR3 DNA reads TGTGCCAGCAGCACACTAGCGGGAGGGCAAGAGACCCAGTACTTC.

In this sample, this clonotype turned up a few times. This rearrangement joins TRBV12-3 or TRBV12-4 to TRBJ2-5; TRBD2 is a possible D gene (6 bases). The CDR3 runs to 15 residues. Trimming removed 3 bases at V and 3 bases at J, with 14 bases between. The CDR3 reads CASSLRGNLKETQYF. CDR3 nucleotides: TGTGCCAGCAGTTTGCGCGGGAACCTAAAAGAGACCCAGTACTTC.

The gene calls are TRBV20-1 and TRBJ2-1; 13 bases are a match to TRBD2. The CDR3 is made up of 14 amino acids. Germline V gives CDR1 DFQATT, CDR2 SNEGSKA (reference sequence). Losses at the gene ends were 4 bases for V and 7 bases for J; bases not matched to a gene: 4. In nucleotides, the CDR3 is TGCAGTGCTATGGGGACTAGCGGGATAAATGAGCAGTTCTTC. Protein: CSAMGTSGINEQFF.